This T cell receptor (beta chain) was sequenced for a study of tumor-infiltrating lymphocytes in primary liver carcinoma. Study overall: The study obtained roughly 3.5 to 7.13 million productive TCRbeta reads per sample, similar across tissue types.

To note about this clonotype: A read error is possible here, since a much larger clone lies one base away.

Joint extraction of RNA and DNA used roughly 20-33 mg of bulk tissue that was unsorted. These patients lived with chronic HBV infection and had never been treated. This CDR3 is built from 13 residues. Germline V lookup: CDR1 MNHNY, CDR2 SVGAGI (reference sequence). cDNA specific to TCR beta was made from around 470 ng of total RNA, with a constant-region primer employed for priming. It was through three nested multiplex PCR rounds of slightly modified ARM-PCR that TCR beta libraries arose. Rounds one and two of PCR, each of around 11 cycles, were primed with TRBV1-TRBV30 forward primers and a C-beta reverse primer. TCRdb itself ran the multiplex PCR reads through MiXCR, one entry per CDR3 protein. Of just over 30,000 distinct CDR3 sequences in the sample, around 71% were seen once.

Material: liver tumor tissue from sampling region 3. The subset denotes: tumor region T3, left-lateral pole. The source of this sequence is a woman aged 25 to 45 with primary liver carcinoma and hepatitis B virus infection. The chain employs TRBV6-6 and TRBJ2-2, with D maybe TRBD2 (6 bases). The CDR3 loop is CASAIRGGGELLF. In nucleotides, the CDR3 is TGTGCCAGTGCGATTCGCGGTGGCGGGGAGCTGTTATTT.